This TCR beta chain comes out of a study of shared clonotypes between healthy human individuals. About the study: The cohort had two women and a few men, ages 18 to 49. Plates per donor: three CD4 naive, three CD4 memory, two CD8 naive, one CD8 memory. Study-level points and caveats: When compared with the clonotypes that were shared by all four sorted-subset donors, the non-shared clonotypes turned out to have lower generation probabilities.

TCRdb's copy holds only in-frame clones and misses some; the assay was immunoSEQ multiplex PCR. The repertoire holds 650,000 to 750,000 clones, with about two thirds as singletons. This CDR3 is 16 amino acids long. Germline trimming cut 6 bases from V and 2 bases from J; bases unmatched to any gene: 10. CDR1 and CDR2 (germline): SGDLS, YYNGEE. Regarding this clone: Antigen unknown.

Input material: memory CD4+ T cells sorted from blood. This sample's subset: CD45RA-negative fraction. The clonotype was recovered from a woman aged 25 to 39 in good health. This rearrangement joins TRBV9 to TRBJ2-2, with TRBD2 matching 7 bases. CDR3 DNA sequence: TGTGCCAGCAACCACTTCGGGGACTACAACACCGGGGAGCTGTTTTTT. This sequence encodes CASNHFGDYNTGELFF. The full variable domain, rest sourced from reference TRBV9 and TRBJ2-2, is DSGVTQTPKHLITATGQRVTLRCSPRSGDLSVYWYQQSLDQGLQFLIQYYNGEERAKGNILERFSAQQFPDLHSELNLSSLELGDSALYFCASNHFGDYNTGELFFGEGSRLTVL.